Shown below are 3 T cell receptor beta chains from a single sample sequenced in a study of T cells after yellow fever vaccination. MiXCR was run by TCRdb on the 5' RACE reads, yielding one entry per CDR3 protein. The sample yields some 500,000 distinct CDR3 sequences, approximately 15% seen once. The sample consisted of PBMCs, taken on the day of the yellow fever booster vaccination. The receptors here all came from a man younger than 40 who received the YFV17D yellow fever vaccine.

This clonotype has only a few counts. This chain connects TRBV15 to TRBJ2-1, with 8 bases lining up with TRBD2. CDR3 length: 15 amino acids. Per the germline V gene, CDR1 is LNHNV and CDR2 is YYDKDF (reference sequence). Trimming took 8 bases from V and 5 from J; bases not matched to a gene: 11. DNA of the CDR3: TGTGCCACCGGGGTAGCGGGATTTTATAACAATGAGCAGTTCTTC. Translated, it gives CATGVAGFYNNEQFF.

This clonotype occurred a few times. The gene calls are TRBV28 and TRBJ1-6, with 8 bases matching TRBD1. J lost 5 bases, V lost 5 bases, and 5 bases had no gene match. CDR3 size: 15 residues. Germline CDR1 reads MDHEN; CDR2 reads SYDVKM. This CDR3 is CASSLRDRHNSPLHF. For the CDR3, the DNA is TGTGCCAGCAGTCTACGGGACAGGCATAATTCACCCCTCCACTTT.

This clonotype was detected ten times or more. CDR3 in amino acids: CASSSRLGEQFF. The DNA for the CDR3 is TGTGCCAGCAGCTCCCGCCTTGGAGAGCAGTTCTTC. This sequence joins TRBV7-2 and TRBJ2-1; D is unclear. Per the germline V gene, CDR1 is SGHTA and CDR2 is FQGNSA. The germline V and J ends were trimmed by 4 bases and 10 bases, with 11 bases remaining between them. The CDR3 covers 12 residues.